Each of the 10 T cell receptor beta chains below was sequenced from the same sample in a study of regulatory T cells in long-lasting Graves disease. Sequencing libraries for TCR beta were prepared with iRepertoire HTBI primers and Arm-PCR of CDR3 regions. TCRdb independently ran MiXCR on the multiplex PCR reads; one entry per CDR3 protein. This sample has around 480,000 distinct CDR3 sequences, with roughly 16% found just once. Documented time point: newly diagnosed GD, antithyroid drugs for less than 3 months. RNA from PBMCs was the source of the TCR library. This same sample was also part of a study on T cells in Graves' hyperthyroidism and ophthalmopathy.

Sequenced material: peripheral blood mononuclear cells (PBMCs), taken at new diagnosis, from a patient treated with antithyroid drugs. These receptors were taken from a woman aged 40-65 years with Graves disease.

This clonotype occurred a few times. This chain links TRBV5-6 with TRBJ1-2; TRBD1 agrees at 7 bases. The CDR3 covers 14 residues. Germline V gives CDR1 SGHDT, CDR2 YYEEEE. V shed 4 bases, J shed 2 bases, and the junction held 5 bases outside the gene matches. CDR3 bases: TGTGCCAGCAGCCCCGCGGACAGGAACTATGGCTACACCTTC. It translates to CASSPADRNYGYTF.

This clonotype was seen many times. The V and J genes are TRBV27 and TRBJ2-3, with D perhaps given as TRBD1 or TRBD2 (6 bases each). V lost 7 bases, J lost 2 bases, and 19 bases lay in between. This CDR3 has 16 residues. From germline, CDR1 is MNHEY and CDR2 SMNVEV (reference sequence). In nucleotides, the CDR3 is TGTGCCAGCACAGGGGCCGGAGGGCGCCCCACAGATACGCAGTATTTT. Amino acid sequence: CASTGAGGRPTDTQYF.

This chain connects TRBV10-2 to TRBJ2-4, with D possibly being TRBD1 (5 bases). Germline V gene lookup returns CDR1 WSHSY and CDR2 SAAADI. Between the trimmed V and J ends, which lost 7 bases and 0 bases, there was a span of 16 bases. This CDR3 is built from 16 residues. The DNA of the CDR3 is TGCGCCAGCACCAGACTCGACAGTCTAGCCAAAAACATTCAGTACTTC. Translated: CASTRLDSLAKNIQYF.

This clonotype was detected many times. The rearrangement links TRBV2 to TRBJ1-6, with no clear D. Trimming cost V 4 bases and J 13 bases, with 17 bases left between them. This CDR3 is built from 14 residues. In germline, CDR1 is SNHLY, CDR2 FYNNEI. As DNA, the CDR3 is TGTGCCAGCAGTGGTGACCGCTTAGTGGGGCCCCTCCACTTT. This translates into CASSGDRLVGPLHF.

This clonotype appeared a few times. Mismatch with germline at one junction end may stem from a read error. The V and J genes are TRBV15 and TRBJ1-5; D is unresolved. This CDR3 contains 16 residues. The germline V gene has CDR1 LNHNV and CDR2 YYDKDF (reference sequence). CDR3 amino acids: CATSRANLASNQPRHF. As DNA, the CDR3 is TGTGCCACCAGCAGAGCGAACCTGGCTAGCAATCAGCCCCGGCATTTT.

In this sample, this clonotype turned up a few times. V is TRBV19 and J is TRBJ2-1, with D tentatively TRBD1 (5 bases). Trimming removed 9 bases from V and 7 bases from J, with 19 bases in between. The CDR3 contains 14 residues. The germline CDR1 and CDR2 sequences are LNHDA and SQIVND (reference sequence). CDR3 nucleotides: TGTGCCAGCTCTGGGCCAGGGAAGGGGAATGAGCAGTTCTTC. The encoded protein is CASSGPGKGNEQFF.

CDR3 bases: TGTGCCAGCAGCTTAGGTCTGGATAGCTCCTACGAGCAGTACTTC. It is translated as CASSLGLDSSYEQYF. This rearrangement joins TRBV13 to TRBJ2-7, with D unresolved. The CDR3 is 15 amino acids. Trimming cost V 0 bases and J 0 bases, with 9 bases left between them. From germline, CDR1 is PRHDT and CDR2 FYEKMQ (reference sequence).

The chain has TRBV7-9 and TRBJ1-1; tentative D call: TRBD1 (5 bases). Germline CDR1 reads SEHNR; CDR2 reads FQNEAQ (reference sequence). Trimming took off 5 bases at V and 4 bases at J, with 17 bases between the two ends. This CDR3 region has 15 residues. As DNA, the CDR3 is TGTGCCAGCAGCCCTTTCGGGGGGAAGGTCACTGAAGCTTTCTTT. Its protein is CASSPFGGKVTEAFF.

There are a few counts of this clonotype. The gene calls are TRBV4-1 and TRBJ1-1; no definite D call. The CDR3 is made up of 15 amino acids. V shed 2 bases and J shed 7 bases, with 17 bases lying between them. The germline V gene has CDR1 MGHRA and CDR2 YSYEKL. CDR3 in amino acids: CASSQYEGTALEAFF. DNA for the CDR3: TGCGCCAGCAGCCAATACGAAGGTACGGCCCTTGAAGCTTTCTTT.

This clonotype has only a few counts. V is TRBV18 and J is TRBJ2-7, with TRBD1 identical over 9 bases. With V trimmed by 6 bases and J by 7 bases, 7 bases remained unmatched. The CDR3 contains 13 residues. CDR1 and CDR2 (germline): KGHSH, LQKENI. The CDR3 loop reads CASSSGTGWEQYF. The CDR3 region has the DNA TGTGCCAGCTCGTCCGGGACAGGGTGGGAGCAGTACTTC.